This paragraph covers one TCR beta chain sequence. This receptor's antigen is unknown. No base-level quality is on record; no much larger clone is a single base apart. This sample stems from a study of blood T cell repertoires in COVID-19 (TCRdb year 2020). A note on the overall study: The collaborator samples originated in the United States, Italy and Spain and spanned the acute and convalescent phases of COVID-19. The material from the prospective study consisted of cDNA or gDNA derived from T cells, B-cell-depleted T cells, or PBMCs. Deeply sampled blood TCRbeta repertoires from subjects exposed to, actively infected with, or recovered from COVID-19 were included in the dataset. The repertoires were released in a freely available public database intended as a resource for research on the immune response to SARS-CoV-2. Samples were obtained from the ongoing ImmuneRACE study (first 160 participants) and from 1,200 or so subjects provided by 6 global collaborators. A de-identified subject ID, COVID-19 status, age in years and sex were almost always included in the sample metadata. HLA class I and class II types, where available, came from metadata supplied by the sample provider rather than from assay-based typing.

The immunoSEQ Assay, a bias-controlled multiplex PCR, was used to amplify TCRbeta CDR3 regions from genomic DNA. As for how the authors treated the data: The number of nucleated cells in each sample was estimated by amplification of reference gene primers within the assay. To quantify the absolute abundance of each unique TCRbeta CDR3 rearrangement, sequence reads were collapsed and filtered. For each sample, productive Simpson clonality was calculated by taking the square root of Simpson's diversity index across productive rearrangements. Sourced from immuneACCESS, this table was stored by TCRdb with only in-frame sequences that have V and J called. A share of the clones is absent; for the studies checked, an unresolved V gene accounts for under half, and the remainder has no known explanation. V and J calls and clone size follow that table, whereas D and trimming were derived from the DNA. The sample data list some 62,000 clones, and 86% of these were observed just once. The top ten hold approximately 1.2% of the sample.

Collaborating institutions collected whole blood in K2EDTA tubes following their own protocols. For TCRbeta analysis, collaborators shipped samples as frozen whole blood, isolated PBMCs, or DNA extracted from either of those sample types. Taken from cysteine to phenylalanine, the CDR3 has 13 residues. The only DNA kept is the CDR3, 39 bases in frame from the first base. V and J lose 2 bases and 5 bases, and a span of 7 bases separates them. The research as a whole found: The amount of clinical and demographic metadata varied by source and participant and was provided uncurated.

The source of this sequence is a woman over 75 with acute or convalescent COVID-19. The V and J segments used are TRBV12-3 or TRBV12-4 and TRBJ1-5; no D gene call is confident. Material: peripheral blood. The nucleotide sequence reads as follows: TGTGCCAGCAGTTTAAAGGCGGATCAGCCCCAGCATTTT. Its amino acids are CASSLKADQPQHF.